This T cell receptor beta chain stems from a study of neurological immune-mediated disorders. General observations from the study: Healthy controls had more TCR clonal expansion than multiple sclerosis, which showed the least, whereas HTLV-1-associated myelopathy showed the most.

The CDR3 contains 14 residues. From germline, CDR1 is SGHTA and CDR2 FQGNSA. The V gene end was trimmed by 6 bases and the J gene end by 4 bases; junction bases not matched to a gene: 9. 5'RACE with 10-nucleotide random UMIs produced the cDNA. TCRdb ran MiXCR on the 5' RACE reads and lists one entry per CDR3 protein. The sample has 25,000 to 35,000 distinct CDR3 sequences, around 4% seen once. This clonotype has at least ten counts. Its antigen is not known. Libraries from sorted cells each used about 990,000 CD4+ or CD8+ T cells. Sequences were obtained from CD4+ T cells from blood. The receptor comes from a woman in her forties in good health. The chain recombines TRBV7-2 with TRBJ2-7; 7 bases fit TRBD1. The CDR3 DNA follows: TGTGCCAGCAGGCGACAGGGCCTCGCTTACGAGCAGTACTTC. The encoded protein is CASRRQGLAYEQYF.